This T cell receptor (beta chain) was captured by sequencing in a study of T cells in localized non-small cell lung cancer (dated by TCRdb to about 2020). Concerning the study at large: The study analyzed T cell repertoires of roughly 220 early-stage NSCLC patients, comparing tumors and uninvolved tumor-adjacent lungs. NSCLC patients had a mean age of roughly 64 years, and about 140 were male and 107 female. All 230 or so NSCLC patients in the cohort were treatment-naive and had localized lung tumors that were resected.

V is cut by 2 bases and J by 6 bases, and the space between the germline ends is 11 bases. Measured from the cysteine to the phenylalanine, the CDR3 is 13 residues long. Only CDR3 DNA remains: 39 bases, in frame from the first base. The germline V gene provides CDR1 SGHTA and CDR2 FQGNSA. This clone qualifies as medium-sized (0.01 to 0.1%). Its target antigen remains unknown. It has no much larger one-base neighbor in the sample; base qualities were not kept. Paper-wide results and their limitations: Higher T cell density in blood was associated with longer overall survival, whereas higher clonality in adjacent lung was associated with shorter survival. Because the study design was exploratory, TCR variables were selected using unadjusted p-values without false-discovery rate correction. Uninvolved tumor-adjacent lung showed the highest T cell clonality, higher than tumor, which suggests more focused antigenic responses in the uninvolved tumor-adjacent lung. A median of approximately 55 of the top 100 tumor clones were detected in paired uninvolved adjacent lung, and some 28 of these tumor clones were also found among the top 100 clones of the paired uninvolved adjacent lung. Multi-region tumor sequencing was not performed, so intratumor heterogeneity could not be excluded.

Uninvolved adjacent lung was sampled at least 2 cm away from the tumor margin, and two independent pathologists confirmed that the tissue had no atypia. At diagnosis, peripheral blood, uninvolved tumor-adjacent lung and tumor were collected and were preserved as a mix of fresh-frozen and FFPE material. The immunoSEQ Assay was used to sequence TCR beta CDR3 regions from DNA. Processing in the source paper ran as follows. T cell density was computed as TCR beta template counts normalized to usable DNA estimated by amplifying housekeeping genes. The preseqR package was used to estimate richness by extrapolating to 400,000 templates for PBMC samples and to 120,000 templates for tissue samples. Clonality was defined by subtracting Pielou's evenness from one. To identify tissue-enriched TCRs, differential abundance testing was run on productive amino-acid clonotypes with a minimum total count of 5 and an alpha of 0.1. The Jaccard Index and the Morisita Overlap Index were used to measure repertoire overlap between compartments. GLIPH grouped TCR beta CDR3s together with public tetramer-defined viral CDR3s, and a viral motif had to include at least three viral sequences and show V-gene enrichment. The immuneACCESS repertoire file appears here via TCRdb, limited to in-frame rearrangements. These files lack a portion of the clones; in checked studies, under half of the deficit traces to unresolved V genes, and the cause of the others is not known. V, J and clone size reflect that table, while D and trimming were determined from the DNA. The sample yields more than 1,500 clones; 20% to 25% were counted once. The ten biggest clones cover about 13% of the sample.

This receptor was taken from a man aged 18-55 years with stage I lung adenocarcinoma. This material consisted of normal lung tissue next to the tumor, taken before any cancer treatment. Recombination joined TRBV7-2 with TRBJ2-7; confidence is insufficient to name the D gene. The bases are TGTGCCAGCAGCTTAAGTACCCTGGTCGAGCAGTACTTC. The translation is CASSLSTLVEQYF.